This T cell receptor (beta chain) was sequenced for a study of T-cell memory formation after mild COVID-19. About the study: TCR clusters largely stayed donor specific.

This clonotype came up a few times. The CDR3 spans 13 residues. Germline lookup yields CDR1 MNHEY and CDR2 SMNVEV (reference sequence). J was trimmed by 5 bases and V by 4 bases; bases with no gene match: 4. TCRdb recomputed calls from the 5' RACE reads with MiXCR, one row per CDR3 protein. Here the sample spans roughly 250,000 distinct CDR3 sequences, 16% being singletons. The TCR sequence derives from a man aged 18-30 years who had mild COVID-19 (a few samples of this study predate the infection). Cell type and time point are not known. Material for sequencing was PBMCs or a T cell subset sorted from them (not recorded which). The chain uses TRBV27 and TRBJ2-7; 8 positions match TRBD1. The CDR3 sequence: CASSYDRGHEQYF. The CDR3 region has the DNA TGTGCCAGCAGTTATGACAGGGGCCACGAGCAGTACTTC.